Below, 13 T cell receptor beta chains from the same sample are listed, as sequenced in a study of vaccination effects on CD4 cells after COVID-19. Here immunoSEQ multiplex PCR was the method, and the copy in TCRdb shows in-frame clones only, minus some. The table has some 16,000 clones, about 70% seen once. These receptors have no known antigen. Within the ViraFEST assay, antigen-specific CD4+ T cells underwent expansion with viral peptide pools prior to sequencing. With nine to eleven days of culture completed, CD4+ T cells were isolated. All participants had two doses of either the BNT162b2 or mRNA-1273 vaccine. The source was CD4+ T cells from PBMCs cultured with HCoV-NL63 spike peptides, collected after COVID-19 vaccination. All receptors derive from a human donor who received a COVID-19 vaccine.

The rearrangement uses TRBV4-1 and TRBJ1-1; D gene ambiguous. Germline loops: CDR1 MGHRA, CDR2 YSYEKL. This CDR3 contains 14 residues. The V end was cut by 1 base, the J end by 4 bases, with 10 bases between. The CDR3 DNA reads TGCGCCAGCAGCCAAGTCGCACAGATCACTGAAGCTTTCTTT. It is translated as CASSQVAQITEAFF.

V is TRBV9 and J is TRBJ1-1; tentatively, D is TRBD1 (6 bases). V was clipped by 0 bases and J by 0 bases, with 9 bases between them. Germline CDR1 is SGDLS and CDR2 is YYNGEE. CDR3 length: 15 residues. The CDR3 coding sequence is TGTGCCAGCAGCGTAGGGGGGGGGCTGAACACTGAAGCTTTCTTT. Its protein product is CASSVGGGLNTEAFF.

V gene TRBV21-1 combines with J gene TRBJ2-3; the table's D call, TRBD2, has no DNA check behind it. TRBV21-1 is a pseudogene segment. This CDR3 spans 16 amino acids. The CDR3: CASSRRRGPYTDTQYF. The CDR3, as DNA: TGTGCCAGCAGCCGCAGGAGGGGACCATACACAGATACGCAGTATTTT.

V and J are TRBV7-2 and TRBJ2-1; 7 bases line up with TRBD2. In germline, CDR1 is SGHTA, CDR2 FQGNSA. Trimming removed 4 bases from V and 6 bases from J; junction bases left unmatched: 9. The CDR3 contains 15 residues. CDR3 in DNA: TGTGCCAGCAGCTCCGCGAGGACTAGGGGCAATGAGCAGTTCTTC. This sequence encodes CASSSARTRGNEQFF.

CDR3 nucleotide sequence: TGTGCCAGCAGTCCTACATCGAGAGGCAATCAGCCCCAGCATTTT. Residues: CASSPTSRGNQPQHF. The V and J genes are TRBV2 and TRBJ1-5; D uncertain. Germline-derived CDR1 and CDR2 are SNHLY and FYNNEI. The CDR3 loop spans 15 amino acids. Deletions cut 5 bases from V and 2 bases from J, with 13 bases between.

V usage is TRBV10-3 and J usage is TRBJ1-2; TRBD1 agrees at 7 bases. The CDR3 spans 14 residues. The V gene end was trimmed by 2 bases and the J gene end by 0 bases; junction bases not matched to a gene: 0. CDR1 is ENHRY and CDR2 is SYGVKD in the germline V gene. CDR3 nucleotides: TGTGCCATCAGTGAGGGGACAGCTAACTATGGCTACACCTTC. Protein: CAISEGTANYGYTF.

This chain joins TRBV19 and TRBJ1-5; 10 nucleotides match TRBD1. This CDR3 region has 16 residues. Trimming cost V 5 bases and J 4 bases; bases outside gene matches: 8. In germline, CDR1 is LNHDA, CDR2 SQIVND (reference sequence). CDR3 sequence: CASSPDRGPRNQPQHF. The CDR3 DNA follows: TGTGCCAGTAGTCCTGACAGGGGGCCTAGGAATCAGCCCCAGCATTTT. The whole variable domain, remainder taken from reference TRBV19 and TRBJ1-5, is DGGITQSPKYLFRKEGQNVTLSCEQNLNHDAMYWYRQDPGQGLRLIYYSQIVNDFQKGDIAEGYSVSREKKESFPLTVTSAQKNPTAFYLCASSPDRGPRNQPQHFGDGTRLSIL.

This clone was observed a single time. The CDR3 DNA reads TGTGCCAGCAGCGACGCCGGGACCCGGGTCGTAACCTTC. It codes for CASSDAGTRVVTF. V and J are TRBV7-6 and TRBJ1-2; D may be TRBD1 (5 bases). The germline gives CDR1 SGHVS, CDR2 FNYEAQ. V dropped 5 bases and J dropped 14 bases, with 21 bases sitting between them. CDR3 length: 13 amino acids.

The chain uses TRBV27 and TRBJ2-2; unclear D gene. The CDR3 runs 16 residues. Germline V gene data show CDR1 as MNHEY and CDR2 as SMNVEV (reference sequence). Trimming took 3 bases from V and 2 from J, leaving 13 bases between them. The CDR3 DNA follows: TGTGCCAGCAGTTTGGCAAGAACACCAAACACCGGGGAGCTGTTTTTT. Protein sequence: CASSLARTPNTGELFF.

The chain joins TRBV7-2 to TRBJ1-5, with D possibly matching TRBD1 (6 bases). The CDR3 has 16 amino acids. Trimming left V 4 bases short and J 6 bases short, with 19 bases between. CDR1 SGHTA and CDR2 FQGNSA come from the germline V gene. The CDR3 region is CASSYGERGSAQPQHF. DNA for the CDR3: TGTGCCAGCAGCTATGGAGAGAGGGGGTCCGCTCAGCCCCAGCATTTT.

The chain employs TRBV7-8 and TRBJ2-4; 7 nucleotides match TRBD1. With 1 base clipped from V and 0 bases from J, the junction kept 15 bases outside the gene matches. Germline-derived CDR1 and CDR2 are SGHVS and FQNEAQ. The length of the CDR3 is 20 residues. The CDR3, as DNA: TGTGCCAGCAGCTTAGTTAACAGGGGCCAGCTGAACGCAGCCAAAAACATTCAGTACTTC. This encodes CASSLVNRGQLNAAKNIQYF.

This clone was recorded a few times. CDR3 loop: CSVGDTGELFF. CDR3 sequence (DNA): TGCAGCGTGGGGGACACCGGGGAGCTGTTTTTT. The V call is TRBV29-1, the J call TRBJ2-2; either TRBD1 or TRBD2 may supply D (5 bases each). Germline V CDR1 and CDR2: SQVTM, ANQGSEA. The CDR3 loop spans 11 amino acids. Trimming cost V 6 bases and J 3 bases, with 5 bases left between them.

This chain links TRBV5-4 with TRBJ1-1, with 7 bases identical to TRBD1. J lost 4 bases, V lost 6 bases, and 18 bases had no gene match. The CDR3 loop spans 17 amino acids. Germline CDR1 and CDR2: SGHNT and YYREEE (reference sequence). The CDR3 sequence: CASNLNRGGDVGTEAFF. The CDR3 DNA reads TGTGCCAGCAATCTAAACAGGGGCGGAGATGTAGGCACTGAAGCTTTCTTT.